This T cell receptor (beta chain) was found in a study of T cell repertoires in cytomegalovirus infection. Across the study: It can be stated that public TCR beta signatures indicated CMV infection as well as a matching HLA type.

Per germline, CDR1 MNHEY and CDR2 SVGEGT. The CDR3 runs 16 residues. The trim removed 5 bases at V and 1 base at J, leaving 9 bases unmatched. TCRdb redid the calling of the reads with MiXCR, one entry per CDR3 protein. Of fewer than 1,000,000 distinct CDR3 sequences listed, about a third are singletons. A remark on this clonotype: Its antigen is unknown.

The sequence was obtained from a human donor in good health (CMV status not recorded). Some clones in this sample may be carry-over from other donors' samples. The sequences come from cultured CD8+ T cells from PBMCs, collected from culture after CMV antigen stimulation. The rearrangement joins TRBV6-2 or TRBV6-3 to TRBJ2-7, with 9 bases matching TRBD1. The CDR3 is CASSNRGRGPSYEQYV. CDR3 sequence (DNA): TGTGCCAGCAGTAACAGGGGGCGCGGCCCATCCTACGAGCAGTACGTC.